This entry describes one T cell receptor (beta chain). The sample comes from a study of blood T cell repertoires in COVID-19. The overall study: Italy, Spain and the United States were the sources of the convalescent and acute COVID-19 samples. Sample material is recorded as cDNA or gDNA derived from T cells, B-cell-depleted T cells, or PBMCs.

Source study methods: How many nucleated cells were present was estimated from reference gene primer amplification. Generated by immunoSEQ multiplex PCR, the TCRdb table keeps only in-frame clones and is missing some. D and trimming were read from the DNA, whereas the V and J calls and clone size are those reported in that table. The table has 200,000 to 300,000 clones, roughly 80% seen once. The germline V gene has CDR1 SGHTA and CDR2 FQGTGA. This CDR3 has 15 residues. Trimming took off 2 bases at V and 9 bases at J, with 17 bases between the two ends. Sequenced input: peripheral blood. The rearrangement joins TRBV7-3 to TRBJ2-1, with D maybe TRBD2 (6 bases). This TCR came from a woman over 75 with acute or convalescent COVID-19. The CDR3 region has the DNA TGTGCCAGCAGCTTACAGACTAGTGTTGGGGGTGAGCAGTTCTTC. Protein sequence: CASSLQTSVGGEQFF.